The following is a T cell receptor (beta chain) sequence with its context. The antigen remains unidentified. TCRdb's table, derived via immunoSEQ multiplex PCR, lists solely in-frame clones and lacks some. The sample yields fewer than 80,000 clones, 88% seen once. This entry is derived from a study of T cell responses to AZD1222 COVID-19 vaccine. Overall study findings and caveats: Reports indicate that nearly half of spike-specific TCRs are directed at unmutated variant regions. White British ancestry dominated among donors, who included more females, and clonal diversity was possibly underestimated. Researchers took repertoire samples only after the peak T cell response had come.

Trimming shortened V by 4 bases and J by 4 bases, and 10 bases separated the two germline ends. CDR1 and CDR2 (germline): LGHDT, YNNKEL (reference sequence). The CDR3 sequence is 13 residues long. The material sequenced was peripheral blood, taken 28 days after the second dose of the MenACWY control vaccine. This chain joins TRBV3-1 (or the pseudogene TRBV3-2) and TRBJ1-1; D is unclear. The sequence was collected from an adult who received the MenACWY meningococcal vaccine as a control. CDR3 nucleotide sequence: TGTGCCAGCAGCCGGGAGTACGGCACTGAAGCTTTCTTT. This sequence encodes CASSREYGTEAFF.